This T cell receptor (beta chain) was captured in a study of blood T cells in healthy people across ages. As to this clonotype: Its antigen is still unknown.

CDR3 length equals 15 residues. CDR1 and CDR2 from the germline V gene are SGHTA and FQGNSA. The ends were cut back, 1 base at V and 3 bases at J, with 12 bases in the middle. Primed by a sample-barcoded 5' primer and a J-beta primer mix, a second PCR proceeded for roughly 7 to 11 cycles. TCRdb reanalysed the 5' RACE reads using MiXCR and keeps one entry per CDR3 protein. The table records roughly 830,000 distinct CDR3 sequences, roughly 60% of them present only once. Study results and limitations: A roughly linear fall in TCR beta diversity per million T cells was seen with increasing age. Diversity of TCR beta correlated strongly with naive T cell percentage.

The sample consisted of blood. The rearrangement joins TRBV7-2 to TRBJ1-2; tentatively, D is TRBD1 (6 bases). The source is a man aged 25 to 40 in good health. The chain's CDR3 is CASSLGGPTDYGYTF. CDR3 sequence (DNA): TGTGCCAGCAGCTTAGGGGGGCCAACCGACTATGGCTACACCTTC.